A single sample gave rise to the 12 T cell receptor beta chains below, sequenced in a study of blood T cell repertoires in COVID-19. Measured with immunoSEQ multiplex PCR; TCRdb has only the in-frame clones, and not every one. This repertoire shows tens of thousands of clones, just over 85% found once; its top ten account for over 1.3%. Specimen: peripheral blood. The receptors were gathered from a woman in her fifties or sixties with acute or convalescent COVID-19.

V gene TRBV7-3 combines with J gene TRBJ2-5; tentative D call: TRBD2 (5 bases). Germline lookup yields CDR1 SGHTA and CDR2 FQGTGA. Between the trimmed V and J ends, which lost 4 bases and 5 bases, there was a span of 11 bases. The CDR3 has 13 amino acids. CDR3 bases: TGTGCCAGCAGCTCCGGACTGGACGAGACCCAGTACTTC. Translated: CASSSGLDETQYF.

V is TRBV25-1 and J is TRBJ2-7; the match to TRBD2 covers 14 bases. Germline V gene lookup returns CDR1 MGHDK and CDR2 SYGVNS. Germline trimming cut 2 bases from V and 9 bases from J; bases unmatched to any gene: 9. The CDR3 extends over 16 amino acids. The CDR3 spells CASSEGKGLAGEGQYF. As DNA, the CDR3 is TGTGCCAGCAGTGAAGGGAAGGGACTAGCGGGAGAGGGGCAGTACTTC.

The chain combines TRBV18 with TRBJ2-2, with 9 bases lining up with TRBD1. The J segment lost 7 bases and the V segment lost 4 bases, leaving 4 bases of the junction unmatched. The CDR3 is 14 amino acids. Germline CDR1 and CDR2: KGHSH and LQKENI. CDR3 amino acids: CASSRTGADGELFF. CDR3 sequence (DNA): TGTGCCAGCTCACGGACAGGGGCCGACGGGGAGCTGTTTTTT.

The CDR3 region is CASSERSGTGNTGELFF. The CDR3 DNA sequence: TGTGCCAGCAGCGAACGTTCCGGGACAGGAAACACCGGGGAGCTGTTTTTT. This chain connects TRBV7-3 to TRBJ2-2; 8 nucleotides agree with TRBD1. V shed 5 bases, J shed 2 bases, and the junction held 10 bases outside the gene matches. CDR1 SGHTA and CDR2 FQGTGA come from the germline V gene. The CDR3 loop spans 17 amino acids.

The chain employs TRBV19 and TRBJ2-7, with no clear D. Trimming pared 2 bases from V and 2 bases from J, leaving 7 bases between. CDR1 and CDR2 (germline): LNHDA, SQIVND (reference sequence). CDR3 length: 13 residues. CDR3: CASSINTPYEQYF. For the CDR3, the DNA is TGTGCCAGTAGTATAAATACTCCCTACGAGCAGTACTTC.

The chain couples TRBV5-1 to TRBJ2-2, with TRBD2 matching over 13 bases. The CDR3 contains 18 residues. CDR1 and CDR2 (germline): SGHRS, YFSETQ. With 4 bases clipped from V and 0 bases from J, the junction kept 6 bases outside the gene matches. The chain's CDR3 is CASSRIGLAGANTGELFF. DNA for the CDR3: TGCGCCAGCAGCCGAATCGGACTAGCGGGGGCGAACACCGGGGAGCTGTTTTTT.

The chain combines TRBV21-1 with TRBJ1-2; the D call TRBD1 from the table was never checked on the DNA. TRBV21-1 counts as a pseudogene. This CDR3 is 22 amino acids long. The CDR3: CASSKQGATGAFEGRTNYGYTF. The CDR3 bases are TGTGCCAGCAGCAAACAGGGAGCCACAGGGGCTTTTGAGGGCAGGACTAACTATGGCTACACCTTC.

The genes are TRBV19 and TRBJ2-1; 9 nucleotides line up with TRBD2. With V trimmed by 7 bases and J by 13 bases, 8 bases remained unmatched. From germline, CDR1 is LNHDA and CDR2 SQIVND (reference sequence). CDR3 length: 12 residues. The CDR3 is CASTSGGRGQFF. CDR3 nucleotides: TGTGCCAGTACCTCCGGCGGGAGGGGACAGTTCTTC.

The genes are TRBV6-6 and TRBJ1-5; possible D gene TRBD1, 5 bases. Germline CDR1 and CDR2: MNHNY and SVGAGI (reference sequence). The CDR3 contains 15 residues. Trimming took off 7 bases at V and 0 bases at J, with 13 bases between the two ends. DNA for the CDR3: TGTGCCAGCACCTCGGGACTTACTAGCAATCAGCCCCAGCATTTT. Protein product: CASTSGLTSNQPQHF.

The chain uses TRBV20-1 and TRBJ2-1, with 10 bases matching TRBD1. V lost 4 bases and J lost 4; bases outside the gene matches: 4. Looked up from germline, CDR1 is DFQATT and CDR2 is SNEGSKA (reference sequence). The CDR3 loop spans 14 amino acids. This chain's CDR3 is CSATDRGLYNEQFF. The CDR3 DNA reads TGCAGTGCTACTGACAGGGGGCTGTACAATGAGCAGTTCTTC.

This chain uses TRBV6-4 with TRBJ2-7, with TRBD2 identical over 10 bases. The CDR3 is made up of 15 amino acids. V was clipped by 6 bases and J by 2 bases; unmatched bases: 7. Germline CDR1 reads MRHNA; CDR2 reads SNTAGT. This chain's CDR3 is CASRASGGPTYEQYF. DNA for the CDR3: TGTGCCAGCAGGGCTAGCGGGGGACCAACCTACGAGCAGTACTTC.

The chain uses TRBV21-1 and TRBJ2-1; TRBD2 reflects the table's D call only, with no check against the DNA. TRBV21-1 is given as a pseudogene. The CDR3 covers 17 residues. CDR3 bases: TGTGCCAGCAGCAAACGCCCCCGCGGGAGTTCTTACAATGAGCAGTTCTTC. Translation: CASSKRPRGSSYNEQFF.